This passage covers 8 T cell receptor beta chains from one sample sequenced in a study of T cells after yellow fever vaccination. Via MiXCR, TCRdb re-called the 5' RACE reads, giving one row per CDR3 protein. Of a few hundred thousand distinct CDR3 sequences listed, roughly 6.1% are singletons. The input for sequencing was PBMCs, taken 5 days after the yellow fever booster vaccination. The receptor set was obtained from a man between 25 and 39 years old who received the YFV17D yellow fever vaccine.

About this clonotype: This may be a read error, as it is one base from a much larger clone. The rearrangement uses TRBV5-8 and TRBJ2-3, with 10 nucleotides matching TRBD1. This CDR3 is 15 amino acids long. Germline V CDR1 and CDR2: SGHTS, YDEGEE. The trim removed 5 bases at V and 10 bases at J, leaving 13 bases unmatched. CDR3 coding DNA: TGTGCCAGCAGGGATGGGACAGGGGCCCGTAGGGCGCAGTATTTT. Its protein product is CASRDGTGARRAQYF.

Turning to this clonotype: One base away lies a much larger clone, so this may be a sequencing read error. The chain recombines TRBV28 with TRBJ2-1, with 8 bases matching TRBD1. The CDR3 extends over 16 amino acids. CDR1 and CDR2 (germline): MDHEN, SYDVKM. J lost 2 bases, V lost 6 bases, and 9 bases had no gene match. As DNA, the CDR3 is TGTGCCAGCAGGGGCAGACAGGGGTGGACCTACAATGAGCAGTTCTTC. Translated: CASRGRQGWTYNEQFF.

This clonotype has at least ten counts. The chain employs TRBV5-4 and TRBJ2-5; D may correspond to TRBD1 or TRBD2 (5 bases each). The CDR3 is 14 amino acids. The ends were cut back, 4 bases at V and 5 bases at J, with 15 bases in the middle. CDR1 is SGHNT, CDR2 YYREEE, per germline (reference sequence). CDR3 bases: TGTGCCAGCAGCACGGCCGGGACGGAGGAGACCCAGTACTTC. Residues: CASSTAGTEETQYF.

This clonotype was seen at least ten times. The chain joins TRBV7-8 to TRBJ2-2; a weak D match, TRBD1 (6 bases). The V gene lost 2 bases and the J gene lost 7 bases, with 26 bases spanning the gap. This CDR3 comprises 19 residues. CDR1 and CDR2 from the germline V gene are SGHVS and FQNEAQ. CDR3 protein: CASSLYRAQGWGTSGELFF. The CDR3 nucleotides are TGTGCCAGCAGCTTATATAGGGCACAGGGCTGGGGCACTAGCGGGGAGCTGTTTTTT.

This clonotype was seen many times. The V and J genes are TRBV5-1 and TRBJ2-1; the match to TRBD1 covers 9 bases. The germline CDR1 and CDR2 sequences are SGHRS and YFSETQ. J lost 10 bases, V lost 2 bases, and 13 bases had no gene match. The CDR3 loop spans 16 amino acids. CDR3 region: CASSFKNGTGIGEQFF. The CDR3 DNA reads TGCGCCAGCAGCTTCAAAAATGGGACAGGGATTGGGGAGCAGTTCTTC.

V is TRBV7-8 and J is TRBJ2-5; 12 nucleotides match TRBD2. CDR1 and CDR2 (germline): SGHVS, FQNEAQ. V was clipped by 0 bases and J by 5 bases; unmatched bases: 7. The CDR3 consists of 17 residues. The CDR3 DNA reads as TGTGCCAGCAGCTTAGCGCGGACTAGCGGGAATCATGAGACCCAGTACTTC. It translates to CASSLARTSGNHETQYF.

This CDR3 reads CASSLQGSYPLGEQFF. The CDR3 coding sequence is TGTGCCAGCAGTTTACAGGGGAGCTATCCCTTGGGTGAGCAGTTCTTC. The chain couples TRBV28 to TRBJ2-1; D perhaps matches TRBD1 (6 bases). The CDR3 consists of 16 residues. The germline V gene has CDR1 MDHEN and CDR2 SYDVKM. Between the trimmed V and J ends, which lost 2 bases and 9 bases, there was a span of 20 bases.

This clonotype was detected ten times or more. V gene TRBV10-3 combines with J gene TRBJ2-7; maybe TRBD1 (5 bases). The length of the CDR3 is 12 residues. From germline, CDR1 is ENHRY and CDR2 SYGVKD. V shed 4 bases and J shed 3 bases, with 7 bases lying between them. CDR3 in DNA: TGTGCCATCAGTGTAGACAGCTACGAGCAGTACTTC. Translating gives CAISVDSYEQYF.